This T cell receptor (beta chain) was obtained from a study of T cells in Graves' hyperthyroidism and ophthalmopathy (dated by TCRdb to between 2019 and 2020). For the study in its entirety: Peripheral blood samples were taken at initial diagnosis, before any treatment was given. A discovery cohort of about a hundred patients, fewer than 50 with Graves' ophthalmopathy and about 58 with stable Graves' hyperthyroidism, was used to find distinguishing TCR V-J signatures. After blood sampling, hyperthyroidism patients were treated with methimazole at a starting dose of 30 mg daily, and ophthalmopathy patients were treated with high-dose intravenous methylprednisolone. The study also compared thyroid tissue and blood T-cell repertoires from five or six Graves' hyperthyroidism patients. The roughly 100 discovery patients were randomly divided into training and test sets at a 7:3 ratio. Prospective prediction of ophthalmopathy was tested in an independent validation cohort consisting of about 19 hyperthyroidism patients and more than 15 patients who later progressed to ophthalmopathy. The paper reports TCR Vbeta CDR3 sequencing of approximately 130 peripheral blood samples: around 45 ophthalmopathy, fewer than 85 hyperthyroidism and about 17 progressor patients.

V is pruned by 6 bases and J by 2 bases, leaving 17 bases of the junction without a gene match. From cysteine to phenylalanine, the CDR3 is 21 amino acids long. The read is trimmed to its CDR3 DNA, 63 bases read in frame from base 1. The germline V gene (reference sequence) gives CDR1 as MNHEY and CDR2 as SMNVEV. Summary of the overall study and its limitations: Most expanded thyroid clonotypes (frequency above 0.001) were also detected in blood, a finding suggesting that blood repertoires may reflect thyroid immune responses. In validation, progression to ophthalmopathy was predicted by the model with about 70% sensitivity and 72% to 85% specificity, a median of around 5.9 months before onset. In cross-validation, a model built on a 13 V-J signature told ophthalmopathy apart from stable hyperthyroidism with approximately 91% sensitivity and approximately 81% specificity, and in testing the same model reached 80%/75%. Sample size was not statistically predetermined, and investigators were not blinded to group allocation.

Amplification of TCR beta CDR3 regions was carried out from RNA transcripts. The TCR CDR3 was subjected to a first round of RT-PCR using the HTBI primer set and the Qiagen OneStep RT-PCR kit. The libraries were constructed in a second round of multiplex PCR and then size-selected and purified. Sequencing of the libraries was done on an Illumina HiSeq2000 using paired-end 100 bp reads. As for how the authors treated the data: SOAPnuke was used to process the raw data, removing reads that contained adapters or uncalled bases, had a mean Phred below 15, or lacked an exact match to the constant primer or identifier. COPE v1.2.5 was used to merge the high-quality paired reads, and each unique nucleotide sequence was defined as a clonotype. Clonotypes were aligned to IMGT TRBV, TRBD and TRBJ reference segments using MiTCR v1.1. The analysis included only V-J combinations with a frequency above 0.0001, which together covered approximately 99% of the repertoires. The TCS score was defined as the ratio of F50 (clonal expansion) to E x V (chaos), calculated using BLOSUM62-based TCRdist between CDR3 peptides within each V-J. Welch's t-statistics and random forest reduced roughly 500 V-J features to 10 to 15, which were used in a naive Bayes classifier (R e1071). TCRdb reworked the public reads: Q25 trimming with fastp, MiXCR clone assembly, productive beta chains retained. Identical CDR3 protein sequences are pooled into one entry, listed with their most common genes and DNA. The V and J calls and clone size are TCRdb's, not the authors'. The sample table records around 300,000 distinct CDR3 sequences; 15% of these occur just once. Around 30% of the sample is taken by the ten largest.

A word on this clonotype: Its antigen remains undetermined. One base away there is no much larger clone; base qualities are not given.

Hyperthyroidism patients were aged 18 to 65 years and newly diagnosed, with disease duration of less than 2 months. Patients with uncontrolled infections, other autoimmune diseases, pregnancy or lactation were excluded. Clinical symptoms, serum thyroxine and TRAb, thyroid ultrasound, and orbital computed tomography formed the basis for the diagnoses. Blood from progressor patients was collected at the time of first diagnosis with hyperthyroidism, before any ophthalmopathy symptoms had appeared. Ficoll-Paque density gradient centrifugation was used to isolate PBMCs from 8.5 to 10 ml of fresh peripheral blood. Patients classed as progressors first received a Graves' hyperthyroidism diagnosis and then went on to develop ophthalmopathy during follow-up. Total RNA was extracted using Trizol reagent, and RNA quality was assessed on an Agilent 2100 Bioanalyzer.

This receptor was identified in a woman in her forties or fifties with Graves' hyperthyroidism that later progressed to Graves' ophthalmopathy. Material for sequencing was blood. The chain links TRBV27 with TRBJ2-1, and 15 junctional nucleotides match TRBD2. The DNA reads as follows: TGTGCCAGCAGACCCGGGACTAGCGGGAGGTCCTCCCACGGGGCCTACAATGAGCAGTTCTTC. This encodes CASRPGTSGRSSHGAYNEQFF.